This TCR beta chain was captured by sequencing in a study of shared clonotypes between healthy human individuals. V lost 0 bases to trimming and J lost 5 bases, with 13 bases between them. The CDR3 has 16 residues. From germline, CDR1 is MGHRA and CDR2 YSYEKL. The protocol was immunoSEQ multiplex PCR, while the TCRdb copy is restricted to in-frame clones and leaves out a portion. The sample contains 900,000 to 1,200,000 clones, about 80% of which appear only once. Sequenced material: memory CD4+ T cells from PBMCs. Subset denoted: CD45RA-negative fraction. This sequence originates from a man between 18 and 35 years old in good health. Some clones in this sample may be carry-over from other donors' samples. The chain employs TRBV4-1 and TRBJ1-4; D unresolved. The CDR3 loop reads CASSQDHGWPNEKLFF. The CDR3 bases are TGCGCCAGCAGCCAAGACCACGGGTGGCCCAATGAAAAACTGTTTTTT.